Listed below are T cell receptor beta chains from one sample, sequenced in a study of control samples from healthy donors and cancer patients. TCRdb's table, derived via immunoSEQ multiplex PCR, lists solely in-frame clones and lacks some. The sample holds some 150,000 clones, more than 85% seen once. The sample was blood. Receptors were obtained from a man in his thirties or forties in good health. The CDR3 runs from the conserved cysteine through the conserved F or W. A D gene is named only where the DNA matches it firmly. Clone size is stated in some rows and not others, as once, few, many or a class when expanded.

D: -; J: TRBJ1-2; size: -; V: TRBV28; DNA: TGTGCCAGCAGTCCCCCAGGGACGGGACCTAACTATGGCTACACCTTC; CDR3: CASSPPGTGPNYGYTF
D: TRBD2; J: TRBJ2-7; size: once; V: TRBV28; DNA: TGTGCCAGCAGTTTATTGGGAACGGGAGGAGGGTACGAGCAGTACTTC; CDR3: CASSLLGTGGGYEQYF
D: TRBD1; J: TRBJ2-7; size: few; V: TRBV27; DNA: TGTGCCAGCAGTACAGGGGCCCACTACGAGCAGTACTTC; CDR3: CASSTGAHYEQYF
D: TRBD1; J: TRBJ2-7; size: once; V: TRBV10-3; DNA: TGTGCCATCAGTGAGTGGGGGGACAGGGGGACCGACGAGCAGTACTTC; CDR3: CAISEWGDRGTDEQYF
D: TRBD1; J: TRBJ1-1; size: -; V: TRBV5-1; DNA: TGCGCCAGCAGCGGGGACAGGGGAGGGACTGAAGCTTTCTTT; CDR3: CASSGDRGGTEAFF
D: -; J: TRBJ1-5; size: -; V: TRBV5-6; DNA: TGTGCCAGCAGCTTTGGCACTTCAGGGCCCCAGCATTTT; CDR3: CASSFGTSGPQHF
D: -; J: TRBJ1-6; size: -; V: TRBV6-1; DNA: TGTGCCAGCAGTGAAAGGAGACAGAATAATTCACCCCTCCACTTT; CDR3: CASSERRQNNSPLHF
D: TRBD1; J: TRBJ1-5; size: -; V: TRBV19; DNA: TGTGCCAGTACCAACAGGGGGCCCGGGGGCAATCAGCCCCAGCATTTT; CDR3: CASTNRGPGGNQPQHF
D: TRBD1; J: TRBJ1-2; size: -; V: TRBV5-1; DNA: TGCGCCAGCAGCTTGTTCACAGGGGGTCCGGATGGCTACACCTTC; CDR3: CASSLFTGGPDGYTF
D: -; J: TRBJ1-2; size: -; V: TRBV27; DNA: TGTGCCAGCAGCATAAGCTCCGGGACACAATCTAACTATGGCTACACCTTC; CDR3: CASSISSGTQSNYGYTF
D: -; J: TRBJ1-5; size: -; V: TRBV28; DNA: TGTGCCAGCTCAGTCAATCAGCCCCAGCATTTT; CDR3: CASSVNQPQHF
D: -; J: TRBJ1-2; size: -; V: TRBV19; DNA: TGTGCCAGTAGTGCAAAACGAGACAGTTTCTCGGGCTACACCTTC; CDR3: CASSAKRDSFSGYTF
D: TRBD1; J: TRBJ2-7; size: once; V: TRBV27; DNA: TGTGCCAGCAGGGACAGGGGAGCCTACGAGCAGTACTTC; CDR3: CASRDRGAYEQYF